This T cell receptor beta chain was recorded in a study of blood T cells in healthy people across ages. The CDR3 runs 14 residues. Germline V gene sequence: CDR1 PRHDT, CDR2 FYEKMQ (reference sequence). Sample-barcoded 5' priming and a J-beta primer mix drove a second PCR of about 7 to 12 cycles. One entry per CDR3 protein, called by TCRdb with MiXCR from the 5' RACE reads. The sample shows over 1,300,000 distinct CDR3 sequences, approximately 59% of them seen only once. Turning to this clonotype: The germline gene is not matched at one end of the junction; a read error may be the cause.

The chain combines TRBV13 with TRBJ2-1; weak D call: TRBD2 (6 bases). This sequence originates from a man aged 18 to 35 in good health. Sequences were obtained from blood. CDR3 in amino acids: CASSPGSGYNGQFF. The DNA of the CDR3 is TGTGCCAGCAGCCCGGGTAGCGGTTACAATGGGCAGTTCTTC.